Sequencing of this T cell receptor beta chain was carried out in a study of CD8+CD57+ T cells in acquired aplastic anemia. At the level of the study: Sorted CD4+ plus CD8+ cells gave DNA averaging roughly 2.9 ug.

Study-wide results and caveats: It was found that nearly 30 CD8+ CDR3 sequences were shared between patients and controls. With respect to CD8+ Simpson's diversity, patients and controls did not differ significantly.

Concerning this clonotype: Its antigen remains unidentified.

Germline CDR1 WSHSY, CDR2 SAAADI. The CDR3 loop spans 15 amino acids. The V segment lost 5 bases and the J segment 2 bases; nucleotides outside the gene matches: 6. Whoever was chosen for sequencing had shown CD8+CD57+ cell expansion by flow cytometry. Severe acquired aplastic anemia was present in all patients. Profiles of TCR beta VDJ and CDR3 were generated from a genomic DNA template. TCRdb called the reads again in MiXCR, with one record for every CDR3 protein. The top ten hold 35% to 50% of the sample, which has approximately 250,000 distinct CDR3 sequences, 70% to 85% seen once. The receptor comes from a human donor with aplastic anemia. Sequenced input: sorted CD4+, CD8+, or CD8+CD57+ T cells (not recorded which) from PBMCs. The chain uses TRBV10-2 and TRBJ2-7; 10 nucleotides match TRBD2. CDR3 nucleotide sequence: TGCGCCAGCAGTCGTACTAGCGGGGACCCCTACGAGCAGTACTTC. This sequence encodes CASSRTSGDPYEQYF.